The 28 T cell receptor beta chains reported below all come from one sample, sequenced in a study of blood T cell repertoires in COVID-19. The protocol was immunoSEQ multiplex PCR, while the TCRdb copy is restricted to in-frame clones and leaves out a portion. The sample lists 350,000 or so clones, more than 85% seen once, with approximately 0.93% in the top ten. The sample taken for sequencing was PBMCs or T cells enriched from blood (not recorded which). The receptors here all came from a young woman who had recovered from COVID-19.

This clone was seen more than once but under ten times. The chain has TRBV3-1 (or the pseudogene TRBV3-2) and TRBJ2-7; 7 positions match TRBD1. The junction had 10 bases not matched to a gene; V was cut back by 4 bases and J by 7 bases. CDR3 length: 14 residues. Looked up from germline, CDR1 is LGHDT and CDR2 is YNNKEL (reference sequence). CDR3 sequence: CASSPSRGSGEQYF. The CDR3 DNA reads as TGTGCCAGCAGCCCATCCAGGGGGTCGGGTGAGCAGTACTTC.

This chain links TRBV27 with TRBJ1-6; TRBD1 aligns across 11 bases. Per germline, CDR1 MNHEY and CDR2 SMNVEV (reference sequence). The CDR3 contains 16 residues. Trimming took 5 bases from V and 14 from J; bases not matched to a gene: 14. This chain's CDR3 is CASSPQGTGGGRTLHF. DNA of the CDR3: TGTGCCAGCAGTCCACAGGGGACAGGGGGTGGCAGAACCCTCCACTTT.

In this sample, this clone turned up a few times. This chain connects TRBV20-1 to TRBJ1-2, with TRBD1 identical over 8 bases. The CDR3 is made up of 11 amino acids. Trimming cost V 3 bases and J 12 bases; bases outside gene matches: 6. The germline V gene encodes CDR1 DFQATT and CDR2 SNEGSKA (reference sequence). The CDR3 protein is CSARDQGADTF. In DNA form, the CDR3 reads TGCAGTGCTAGGGATCAGGGGGCGGACACCTTC.

V is TRBV5-6 and J is TRBJ2-7; the D gene is possibly TRBD1 (6 bases). V was trimmed by 4 bases and J by 4 bases, leaving 12 bases between them. The germline gives CDR1 SGHDT, CDR2 YYEEEE. The CDR3 extends over 13 amino acids. Written as DNA, the CDR3 is TGTGCCAGCAGCGGTATCAGGGGTTACGAGCAGTACTTC. The encoded protein is CASSGIRGYEQYF.

The rearrangement joins TRBV7-9 to TRBJ1-1, with 7 nucleotides matching TRBD1. Germline CDR1 is SEHNR and CDR2 is FQNEAQ (reference sequence). V lost 7 bases and J lost 0; bases outside the gene matches: 8. CDR3 length equals 15 residues. The CDR3 spells CASNNMGQLNTEAFF. In DNA form, the CDR3 reads TGTGCCAGCAACAATATGGGACAGCTGAACACTGAAGCTTTCTTT. Variable domain in full (rest from reference TRBV7-9 and TRBJ1-1): DTGVSQNPRHKITKRGQNVTFRCDPISEHNRLYWYRQTLGQGPEFLTYFQNEAQLEKSRLLSDRFSAERPKGSFSTLEIQRTEQGDSAMYLCASNNMGQLNTEAFFGQGTRLTVV.

V gene TRBV13 combines with J gene TRBJ2-1; 8 nucleotides align to TRBD1. Unmatched junction bases numbered 3, after V lost 0 bases and J lost 8 bases. This CDR3 spans 14 amino acids. CDR1 is PRHDT and CDR2 is FYEKMQ in the germline V gene (reference sequence). The DNA for the CDR3 is TGTGCCAGCAGCTTAGGGACAGGGGCGGATGAGCAGTTCTTC. Protein: CASSLGTGADEQFF.

This clone has a single count. V usage is TRBV28 and J usage is TRBJ2-7, with 12 bases lining up with TRBD2. CDR1 MDHEN and CDR2 SYDVKM come from the germline V gene. This CDR3 has 14 residues. V lost 6 bases, J lost 6 bases, and 6 bases stayed unmatched. CDR3 bases: TGTGCCAGCAGGTTACTAGCGGGGGGCGGCGAGCAGTACTTC. Translation gives CASRLLAGGGEQYF.

The chain recombines TRBV5-6 with TRBJ2-7, with a tentative D call TRBD1 (6 bases). The length of the CDR3 is 15 residues. The V gene lost 6 bases and the J gene lost 1 base, with 17 bases spanning the gap. Germline loops: CDR1 SGHDT, CDR2 YYEEEE. This CDR3 reads CASNLQGQSSYEQYF. Written as DNA, the CDR3 is TGTGCCAGCAACCTACAGGGCCAGTCATCCTACGAGCAGTACTTC. Based on the CDR3 plus reference TRBV5-6 and TRBJ2-7, the full variable domain is DAGVTQSPTHLIKTRGQQVTLRCSPKSGHDTVSWYQQALGQGPQFIFQYYEEEERQRGNFPDRFSGHQFPNYSSELNVNALLLGDSALYLCASNLQGQSSYEQYFGPGTRLTVT.

The chain combines TRBV7-9 with TRBJ1-2; D uncertain. The CDR3 loop spans 13 amino acids. Germline assignment: CDR1 SEHNR and CDR2 FQNEAQ (reference sequence). V was shortened by 1 base and J by 1 base, with 4 bases between the two germline ends. The CDR3 loop is CASSLGLNYGYTF. CDR3 coding DNA: TGTGCCAGCAGCTTAGGGCTTAACTATGGCTACACCTTC.

The rearrangement uses TRBV28 and TRBJ1-2; 8 positions match TRBD1. The CDR3 is made up of 15 amino acids. V lost 5 bases and J lost 3; bases outside the gene matches: 8. Germline-derived CDR1 and CDR2 are MDHEN and SYDVKM. CDR3 coding DNA: TGTGCCAGCAGTCCGGACAGGGTCTTGCACTATGGCTACACCTTC. This translates into CASSPDRVLHYGYTF.

This clone has only one observation. The gene calls are TRBV19 and TRBJ2-3, with 10 bases lining up with TRBD2. The V gene end was trimmed by 6 bases and the J gene end by 4 bases; junction bases not matched to a gene: 7. The CDR3 is made up of 15 amino acids. The germline CDR1 and CDR2 sequences are LNHDA and SQIVND (reference sequence). CDR3 bases: TGTGCCAGTAGCCCTCTAGCGGGGGTAGCAGATACGCAGTATTTT. Translated: CASSPLAGVADTQYF. Variable domain in full (rest from reference TRBV19 and TRBJ2-3): DGGITQSPKYLFRKEGQNVTLSCEQNLNHDAMYWYRQDPGQGLRLIYYSQIVNDFQKGDIAEGYSVSREKKESFPLTVTSAQKNPTAFYLCASSPLAGVADTQYFGPGTRLTVL.

The chain links TRBV5-1 to TRBJ1-2, with 9 bases identical to TRBD1. Germline lookup yields CDR1 SGHRS and CDR2 YFSETQ. CDR3 length: 15 amino acids. J gave up 4 bases and V 4 bases, and 8 bases lay outside the gene matches. CDR3 protein: CASSMDGQGLYGYTF. CDR3 sequence (DNA): TGCGCCAGCAGCATGGATGGACAGGGGCTCTATGGCTACACCTTC.

This clone was found a few times. This rearrangement joins TRBV4-2 to TRBJ1-4, with 7 bases fitting TRBD1. J gave up 2 bases and V 3 bases, and 6 bases lay outside the gene matches. Germline loops: CDR1 LGHNA, CDR2 YNFKEQ. CDR3 length: 16 residues. The CDR3 DNA follows: TGTGCCAGCAGCCACCTTCAGACAGGGACTAATGAAAAACTGTTTTTT. It translates to CASSHLQTGTNEKLFF.

This clone was observed a single time. The chain is built from TRBV18 and TRBJ1-1; D unclear. The CDR3 has 13 amino acids. Germline V CDR1 and CDR2: KGHSH, LQKENI. CDR3 protein: CAASRAENTEAFF. The CDR3 region has the DNA TGTGCAGCCTCGCGGGCAGAGAACACTGAAGCTTTCTTT.

The J gene is TRBJ1-1, the V gene TRBV7-8; 9 bases are shared with TRBD1. This CDR3 comprises 16 residues. Germline V CDR1 and CDR2: SGHVS, FQNEAQ. V was pared by 4 bases and J by 4 bases, with 10 bases of the junction left unmatched. CDR3 in DNA: TGTGCCAGCAGCTCAGTCCCGGGACAGGGAACCACTGAAGCTTTCTTT. The encoded protein is CASSSVPGQGTTEAFF.

The genes are TRBV28 and TRBJ1-2; 7 bases align to TRBD1. The CDR3 loop spans 15 amino acids. CDR1 is MDHEN and CDR2 is SYDVKM in the germline V gene. V lost 6 bases, J lost 2 bases, and 9 bases stayed unmatched. The CDR3 reads CASREGTERNYGYTF. Written as DNA, the CDR3 is TGTGCCAGCAGGGAAGGGACAGAGCGAAACTATGGCTACACCTTC.

About this clone itself: This sample includes further DNA sequences coding for the same CDR3. The chain couples TRBV5-1 to TRBJ2-2, with unresolved D. Germline V lookup: CDR1 SGHRS, CDR2 YFSETQ. The ends were cut back, 0 bases at V and 2 bases at J, with 5 bases in the middle. This CDR3 has 14 amino acids. The CDR3 here is CASSLDKNTGELFF. The CDR3, as DNA: TGCGCCAGCAGCTTGGACAAAAACACCGGGGAGCTGTTTTTT.

This clone has ten or more counts. Here the CDR3 reads CASSLGWERNTGELFF. The CDR3 coding sequence is TGTGCCAGCAGCTTGGGGTGGGAGCGTAACACCGGGGAGCTGTTTTTT. The J gene is TRBJ2-2, the V gene TRBV5-4, with D perhaps matching TRBD2 (5 bases). Germline CDR1 SGHNT, CDR2 YYREEE (reference sequence). This CDR3 is built from 16 residues. The V end was cut by 0 bases, the J end by 2 bases, with 11 bases between. Full variable domain (missing parts from reference TRBV5-4 and TRBJ2-2): ETGVTQSPTHLIKTRGQQVTLRCSSQSGHNTVSWYQQALGQGPQFIFQYYREEENGRGNFPPRFSGLQFPNYSSELNVNALELDDSALYLCASSLGWERNTGELFFGEGSRLTVL.

This clone was observed a few times. The J gene is TRBJ1-5, the V gene TRBV5-1, with D perhaps TRBD1 (5 bases). Germline CDR1 is SGHRS and CDR2 is YFSETQ. V was clipped by 0 bases and J by 5 bases, with 12 bases between them. The CDR3 loop spans 15 amino acids. CDR3 loop: CASSLAPGRDQPQHF. CDR3 in DNA: TGCGCCAGCAGCTTGGCCCCAGGGAGGGATCAGCCCCAGCATTTT.

In DNA form, the CDR3 reads TGTGCCAGCAGCCTAGGGACAGATAATGAAAAACTGTTTTTT. As protein: CASSLGTDNEKLFF. This chain uses TRBV11-2 with TRBJ1-4, with TRBD1 identical over 7 bases. The CDR3 extends over 14 amino acids. The V gene end was trimmed by 5 bases and the J gene end by 4 bases; junction bases not matched to a gene: 4. Per germline, CDR1 SGHAT and CDR2 FQNNGV.

The rearrangement joins TRBV11-2 to TRBJ2-1, with 10 positions matching TRBD1. There are 15 residues in the CDR3. CDR1 is SGHAT, CDR2 FQNNGV, per germline. V shed 5 bases and J 3 bases; nucleotides not matched to a gene: 4. The CDR3 DNA follows: TGTGCCAGCAGCCCTGACAGGGGGCTCTACAATGAGCAGTTCTTC. Residues: CASSPDRGLYNEQFF. The full variable domain, rest sourced from reference TRBV11-2 and TRBJ2-1, is EAGVAQSPRYKIIEKRQSVAFWCNPISGHATLYWYQQILGQGPKLLIQFQNNGVVDDSQLPKDRFSAERLKGVDSTLKIQPAKLEDSAVYLCASSPDRGLYNEQFFGPGTRLTVL.

V gene TRBV4-1 combines with J gene TRBJ2-1, with TRBD2 as a possible D gene (6 bases). The CDR3 runs to 20 residues. Germline CDR1 is MGHRA and CDR2 is YSYEKL. The V and J ends lost 1 base and 2 bases respectively, with 24 bases between them. CDR3 sequence (DNA): TGCGCCAGCAGCCAAGTCCAAGGCGGTTTGGGGACTCGGACCTACAATGAGCAGTTCTTC. The encoded protein is CASSQVQGGLGTRTYNEQFF.

The chain couples TRBV5-1 to TRBJ1-4; D perhaps matches TRBD1 (5 bases). Looked up from germline, CDR1 is SGHRS and CDR2 is YFSETQ. This CDR3 is built from 13 residues. V was pared by 2 bases and J by 7 bases, with 9 bases between. CDR3 sequence: CASSFTGFEKLFF. In nucleotides, the CDR3 is TGCGCCAGCAGCTTTACAGGTTTTGAAAAACTGTTTTTT.

This chain connects TRBV5-1 to TRBJ2-2; 10 positions agree with TRBD2. V shed 4 bases and J 5 bases; nucleotides not matched to a gene: 14. This CDR3 spans 18 amino acids. CDR1 and CDR2 from the germline V gene are SGHRS and YFSETQ. DNA of the CDR3: TGCGCCAGCAGCATGGGACTAGCGAGAGCCCTTAGTACCGGGGAGCTGTTTTTT. Translation: CASSMGLARALSTGELFF.

V gene TRBV28 combines with J gene TRBJ2-5; TRBD2 agrees at 14 bases. Germline V gives CDR1 MDHEN, CDR2 SYDVKM. The V gene end was trimmed by 5 bases and the J gene end by 2 bases; junction bases not matched to a gene: 16. The CDR3 sequence is 20 residues long. CDR3 protein: CASSASWTSGGLTRQETQYF. CDR3 sequence (DNA): TGTGCCAGCAGTGCATCATGGACTAGCGGGGGGCTGACGCGTCAAGAGACCCAGTACTTC.

This clone was seen just once. The genes are TRBV19 and TRBJ1-1; 9 bases line up with TRBD1. CDR1 is LNHDA and CDR2 is SQIVND in the germline V gene (reference sequence). The V gene end was trimmed by 2 bases and the J gene end by 2 bases; junction bases not matched to a gene: 9. The CDR3 length is 17 residues. CDR3 nucleotide sequence: TGTGCCAGTAGTATACCCCGCGGACAGGGGCAAAACACTGAAGCTTTCTTT. Amino acid sequence: CASSIPRGQGQNTEAFF. The full variable domain, with the rest looked up from reference TRBV19 and TRBJ1-1, is DGGITQSPKYLFRKEGQNVTLSCEQNLNHDAMYWYRQDPGQGLRLIYYSQIVNDFQKGDIAEGYSVSREKKESFPLTVTSAQKNPTAFYLCASSIPRGQGQNTEAFFGQGTRLTVV.

The V gene is TRBV5-4, the J gene TRBJ2-1; tentatively, D is TRBD1 (6 bases). The V gene's germline CDR1 is SGHNT and CDR2 YYREEE (reference sequence). The CDR3 runs to 14 residues. Trimming took off 0 bases at V and 5 bases at J, with 9 bases between the two ends. As DNA, the CDR3 is TGTGCCAGCAGCTTGGTCGGGACACACAATGAGCAGTTCTTC. Translation: CASSLVGTHNEQFF.

The chain employs TRBV7-8 and TRBJ2-7; D perhaps matches TRBD2 (6 bases). Between the trimmed V and J ends, which lost 4 bases and 2 bases, there was a span of 21 bases. Germline CDR1 SGHVS, CDR2 FQNEAQ. This CDR3 region has 17 residues. Here the CDR3 reads CASSSGLAWVSTYEQYF. The DNA of the CDR3 is TGTGCCAGCAGCTCCGGTCTAGCGTGGGTATCTACCTACGAGCAGTACTTC. Full variable domain (outside the CDR3, taken from reference TRBV7-8 and TRBJ2-7): GAGVSQSPRYKVAKRGQDVALRCDPISGHVSLFWYQQALGQGPEFLTYFQNEAQLDKSGLPSDRFFAERPEGSVSTLKIQRTQQEDSAVYLCASSSGLAWVSTYEQYFGPGTRLTVT.